This TCR beta chain was retrieved from a study of PD-1 blockade in classical Hodgkin lymphoma. General study findings and limits: Individuals who commenced nivolumab within less than 1 year of ASCT were excluded. Significant TCR diversity gains by C4D1 occurred in CD4+ but not CD8+ cells.

Sequenced by immunoSEQ multiplex PCR; TCRdb stores in-frame clones only, minus some. The table has about 50,000 clones, around 72% seen once. The ends were cut back, 5 bases at V and 4 bases at J, with 18 bases in the middle. Germline V gene sequence: CDR1 LNHDA, CDR2 SQIVND (reference sequence). The CDR3 extends over 15 amino acids. Relapse was seen in all patients after autologous stem cell transplantation, and brentuximab vedotin exposure was variable. With respect to this clone: Its target is not known.

This sequence originates from a human donor with classical Hodgkin lymphoma. The gene calls are TRBV19 and TRBJ2-7; D is undetermined. The starting material was peripheral blood mononuclear cells (PBMCs), obtained at baseline. The CDR3 DNA follows: TGTGCCAGTAGTCCCCCGGGCAGGTTCTTATACGAGCAGTACTTC. Translation: CASSPPGRFLYEQYF.